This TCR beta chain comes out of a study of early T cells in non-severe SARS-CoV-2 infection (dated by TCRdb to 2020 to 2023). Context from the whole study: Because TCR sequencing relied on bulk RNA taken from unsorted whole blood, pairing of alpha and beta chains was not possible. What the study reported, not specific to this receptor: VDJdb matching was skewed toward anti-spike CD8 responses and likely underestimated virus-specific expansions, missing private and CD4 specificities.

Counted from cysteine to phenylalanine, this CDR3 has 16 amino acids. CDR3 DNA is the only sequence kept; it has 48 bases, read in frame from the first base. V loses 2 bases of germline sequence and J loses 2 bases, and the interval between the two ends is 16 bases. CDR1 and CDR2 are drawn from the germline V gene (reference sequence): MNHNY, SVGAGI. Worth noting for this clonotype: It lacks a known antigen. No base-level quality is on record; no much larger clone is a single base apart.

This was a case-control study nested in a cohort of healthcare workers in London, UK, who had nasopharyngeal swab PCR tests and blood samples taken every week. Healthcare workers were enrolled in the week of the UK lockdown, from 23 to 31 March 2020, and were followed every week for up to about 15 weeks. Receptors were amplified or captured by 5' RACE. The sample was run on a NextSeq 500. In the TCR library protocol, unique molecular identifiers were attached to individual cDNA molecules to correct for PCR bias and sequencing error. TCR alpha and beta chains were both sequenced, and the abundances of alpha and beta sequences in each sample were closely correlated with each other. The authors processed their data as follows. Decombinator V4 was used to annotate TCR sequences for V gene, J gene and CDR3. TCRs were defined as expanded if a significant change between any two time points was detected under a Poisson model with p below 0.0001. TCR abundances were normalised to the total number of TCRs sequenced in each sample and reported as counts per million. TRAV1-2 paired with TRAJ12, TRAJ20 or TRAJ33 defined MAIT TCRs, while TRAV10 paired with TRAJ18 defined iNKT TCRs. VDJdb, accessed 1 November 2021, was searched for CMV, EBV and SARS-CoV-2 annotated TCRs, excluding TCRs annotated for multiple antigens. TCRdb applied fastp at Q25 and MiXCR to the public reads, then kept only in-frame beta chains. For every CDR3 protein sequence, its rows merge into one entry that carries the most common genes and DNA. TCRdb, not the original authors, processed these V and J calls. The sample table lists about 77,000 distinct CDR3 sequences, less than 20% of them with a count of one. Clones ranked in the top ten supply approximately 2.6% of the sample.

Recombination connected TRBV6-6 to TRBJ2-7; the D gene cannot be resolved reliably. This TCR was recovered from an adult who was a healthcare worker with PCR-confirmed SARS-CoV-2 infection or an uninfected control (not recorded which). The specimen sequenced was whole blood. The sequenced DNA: TGTGCCAGCAGTTACAGTGTGCTCCCACACGCCTACGAGCAGTACTTC. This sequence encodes CASSYSVLPHAYEQYF.